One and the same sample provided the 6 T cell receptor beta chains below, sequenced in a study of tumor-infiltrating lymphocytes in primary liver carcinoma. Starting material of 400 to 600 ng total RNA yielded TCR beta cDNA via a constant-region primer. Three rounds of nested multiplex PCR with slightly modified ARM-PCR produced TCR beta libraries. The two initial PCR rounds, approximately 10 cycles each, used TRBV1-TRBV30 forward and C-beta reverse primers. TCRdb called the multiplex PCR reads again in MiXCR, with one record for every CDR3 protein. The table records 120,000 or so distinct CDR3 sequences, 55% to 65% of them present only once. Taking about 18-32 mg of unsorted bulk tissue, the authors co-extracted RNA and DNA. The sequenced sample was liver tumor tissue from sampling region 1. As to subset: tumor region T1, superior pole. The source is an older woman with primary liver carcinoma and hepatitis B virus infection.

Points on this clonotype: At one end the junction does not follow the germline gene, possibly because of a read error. The CDR3 DNA reads TGTGCCTGCAGCCCCCCCACTAGTGGGTCCTACAAGCAGTACTTC. Its translation: CACSPPTSGSYKQYF. The chain has TRBV11-2 and TRBJ2-7, with TRBD2 as a possible D gene (5 bases). Looked up from germline, CDR1 is SGHAT and CDR2 is FQNNGV. The CDR3 has 15 residues.

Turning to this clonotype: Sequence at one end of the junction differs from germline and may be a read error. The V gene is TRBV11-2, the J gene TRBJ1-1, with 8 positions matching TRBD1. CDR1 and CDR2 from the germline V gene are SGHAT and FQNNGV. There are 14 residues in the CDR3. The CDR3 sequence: CASSLTRGRTEALF. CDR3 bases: TGTGCCAGCAGCTTAACCAGGGGGCGAACTGAAGCCCTCTTT.

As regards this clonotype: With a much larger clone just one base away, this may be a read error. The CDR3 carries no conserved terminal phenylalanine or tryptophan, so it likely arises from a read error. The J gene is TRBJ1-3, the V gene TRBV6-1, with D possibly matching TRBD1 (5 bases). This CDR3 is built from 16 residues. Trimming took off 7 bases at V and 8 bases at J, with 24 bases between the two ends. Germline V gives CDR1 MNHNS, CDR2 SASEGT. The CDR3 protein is CASTYRRTDKGDTIYY. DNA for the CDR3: TGTGCCAGCACTTACCGCAGGACTGATAAAGGGGACACCATATATTAT.

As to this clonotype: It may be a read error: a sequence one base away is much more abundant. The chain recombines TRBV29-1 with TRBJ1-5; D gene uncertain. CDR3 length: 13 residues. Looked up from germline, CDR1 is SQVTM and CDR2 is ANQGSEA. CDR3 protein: CSVVVNSNQHQHF. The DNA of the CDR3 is TGCAGCGTTGTGGTTAATAGCAATCAGCACCAGCATTTT. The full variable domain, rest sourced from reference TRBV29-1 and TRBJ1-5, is SAVISQKPSRDICQRGTSLTIQCQVDSQVTMMFWYRQQPGQSLTLIATANQGSEATYESGFVIDKFPISRPNLTFSTLTVSNMSPEDSSIYLCSVVVNSNQHQHFGDGTRLSIL.

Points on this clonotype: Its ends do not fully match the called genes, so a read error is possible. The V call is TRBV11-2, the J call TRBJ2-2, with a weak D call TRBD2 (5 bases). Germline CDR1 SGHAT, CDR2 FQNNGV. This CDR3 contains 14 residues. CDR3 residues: CAISLNPNTGELFF. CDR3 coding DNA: TGTGCCATCAGCTTGAATCCAAACACCGGGGAACTGTTTTTT.

The CDR3 region has the DNA TGTGCCAGCGGCCTGGGATACGATGAAAAACTGTTTTTT. Its translation: CASGLGYDEKLFF. The J gene is TRBJ1-4, the V gene TRBV7-9, with no clear D. V shed 8 bases and J shed 6 bases, with 13 bases lying between them. Germline V gives CDR1 SEHNR, CDR2 FQNEAQ (reference sequence). This CDR3 is built from 13 residues.